Below are 30 T cell receptor beta chains sequenced from a single sample in a study of CD8+ T cells in alopecia areata. cDNA prepared by RNA extraction and subsequent reverse transcription served as the template for sequencing. The table came from immunoSEQ multiplex PCR; TCRdb's copy has only in-frame clones and leaves some out. In the table there are 190,000 or so clones, approximately 56% of which are singletons. Treatment described: oral pan-JAK inhibitor, 5-10 mg twice daily. The sample in question was CD4+ T cells sorted from blood, obtained at week 4, from a patient treated with tofacitinib. The receptors originated from a human donor with alopecia areata.

This chain joins TRBV30 and TRBJ2-7; D unresolved. V was clipped by 3 bases and J by 4 bases, with 7 bases between them. The V gene's germline CDR1 is GTSNPN and CDR2 SVGIG (reference sequence). The CDR3 is 11 amino acids. CDR3 nucleotides: TGTGCCTGGAGCGCAAGGTACGAGCAGTACTTC. Translating it yields CAWSARYEQYF.

The chain recombines TRBV6-1 with TRBJ1-1; 7 positions match TRBD1. The CDR3 spans 12 residues. Germline V gene lookup returns CDR1 MNHNS and CDR2 SASEGT. V shed 9 bases and J 4 bases; nucleotides not matched to a gene: 5. CDR3 sequence (DNA): TGTGCCAGTAAACAGGGGCCCACTGAAGCTTTCTTT. Residues: CASKQGPTEAFF.

This chain links TRBV23-1 with TRBJ1-5; D remains ambiguous. TRBV23-1 is known as an ORF, though its function is uncertain. This CDR3 contains 15 residues. V lost 0 bases, J lost 4 bases, and 10 bases lay in between. CDR3 in DNA: TGCGCCAGCAGTCAATCAGTAGGCCGTAATCAGCCCCAGCATTTT. It is translated as CASSQSVGRNQPQHF.

The rearrangement joins TRBV30 to TRBJ2-3, with TRBD1 matching over 9 bases. The V gene end was trimmed by 4 bases and the J gene end by 11 bases; junction bases not matched to a gene: 10. In germline, CDR1 is GTSNPN, CDR2 SVGIG (reference sequence). The CDR3 is 13 amino acids. Here the CDR3 DNA reads TGTGCCTGGAACCCTAGACAGGGGGATTGGCAGTATTTT. The encoded protein is CAWNPRQGDWQYF.

The chain is built from TRBV28 and TRBJ1-4, with D possibly matching TRBD1 (6 bases). This CDR3 has 15 residues. Germline CDR1 MDHEN, CDR2 SYDVKM. V was cut by 5 bases and J by 8 bases, with 18 bases left in between. In nucleotides, the CDR3 is TGTGCCAGCAGTCCTTCACAGGGTTTTGGGGAAAAACTGTTTTTT. The encoded protein is CASSPSQGFGEKLFF. The full variable domain, completed using reference TRBV28 and TRBJ1-4, is DVKVTQSSRYLVKRTGEKVFLECVQDMDHENMFWYRQDPGLGLRLIYFSYDVKMKEKGDIPEGYSVSREKKERFSLILESASTNQTSMYLCASSPSQGFGEKLFFGSGTQLSVL.

This clone has more than one count but fewer than ten. The chain combines TRBV29-1 with TRBJ2-2; perhaps TRBD1 as D (6 bases). The germline V gene has CDR1 SQVTM and CDR2 ANQGSEA. CDR3 length equals 14 residues. V shed 5 bases and J shed 2 bases, with 12 bases lying between them. The DNA of the CDR3 is TGCAGCGTTCCGACAGGAGAAAACACCGGGGAGCTGTTTTTT. It codes for CSVPTGENTGELFF.

This chain joins TRBV29-1 and TRBJ2-1, with 8 bases matching TRBD2. The J segment lost 7 bases and the V segment lost 7 bases, leaving 12 bases of the junction unmatched. CDR3 size: 14 residues. The V gene's germline CDR1 is SQVTM and CDR2 ANQGSEA. CDR3 sequence reads: CSGQTSAVGNEQFF. In DNA, the CDR3 is TGCAGCGGCCAGACTAGCGCGGTTGGTAATGAGCAGTTCTTC.

This chain links TRBV28 with TRBJ2-7, with D unclear. Germline loops: CDR1 MDHEN, CDR2 SYDVKM. V lost 2 bases, J lost 4 bases, and 6 bases lay in between. This CDR3 has 12 amino acids. CDR3 DNA sequence: TGTGCCAGCAGTTTACAGATTTACGAGCAGTACTTC. This sequence encodes CASSLQIYEQYF. Looking up the rest from reference TRBV28 and TRBJ2-7 gives the full variable domain: DVKVTQSSRYLVKRTGEKVFLECVQDMDHENMFWYRQDPGLGLRLIYFSYDVKMKEKGDIPEGYSVSREKKERFSLILESASTNQTSMYLCASSLQIYEQYFGPGTRLTVT.

The table lists this clone with a few counts. This chain links TRBV14 with TRBJ2-1, with D possibly being TRBD2 (6 bases). Per the germline V gene, CDR1 is SGHDN and CDR2 is FVKESK. CDR3 size: 14 residues. Trimming left V 4 bases short and J 2 bases short, with 9 bases between. The CDR3 spells CASSLSGPYNEQFF. The CDR3 bases are TGTGCCAGCAGCCTAAGCGGGCCCTACAATGAGCAGTTCTTC.

The rearrangement links TRBV4-1 to TRBJ1-4, with D perhaps TRBD1 (5 bases). V lost 0 bases, J lost 7 bases, and 12 bases lay in between. Germline V lookup: CDR1 MGHRA, CDR2 YSYEKL. There are 15 residues in the CDR3. The CDR3 bases are TGCGCCAGCAGCCAAGAACGGGGCCTTTTTGAAAAACTGTTTTTT. This translates into CASSQERGLFEKLFF.

The chain couples TRBV7-2 to TRBJ1-1; D remains ambiguous. Germline CDR1 is SGHTA and CDR2 is FQGNSA. V was pared by 5 bases and J by 5 bases, with 18 bases between. The CDR3 totals 15 residues. The CDR3 region is CASSPSIGRRTEAFF. For the CDR3, the DNA is TGTGCCAGCAGCCCTAGTATCGGGAGACGAACTGAAGCTTTCTTT.

The chain recombines TRBV5-6 with TRBJ1-6; weak D call: TRBD1 (5 bases). The germline gives CDR1 SGHDT, CDR2 YYEEEE. The V end was cut by 6 bases, the J end by 7 bases, with 14 bases between. The CDR3 sequence is 14 residues long. This CDR3 reads CASTKGRVNSPLHF. CDR3 nucleotide sequence: TGTGCCAGCACCAAAGGCAGGGTCAATTCACCCCTCCACTTT.

CDR3 in DNA: TGTGCCTGGAGTGTAAGGTTAGGGAGCTCCTACGAGCAGTACTTC. Its protein product is CAWSVRLGSSYEQYF. This rearrangement joins TRBV30 to TRBJ2-7, with a weak D call TRBD2 (5 bases). The CDR3 sequence is 15 residues long. The V gene lost 0 bases and the J gene lost 0 bases, with 12 bases spanning the gap. Germline CDR1 GTSNPN, CDR2 SVGIG (reference sequence).

The chain is built from TRBV5-1 and TRBJ2-7; 10 positions match TRBD2. The J segment lost 9 bases and the V segment lost 4 bases, leaving 13 bases of the junction unmatched. This CDR3 is 15 amino acids long. The germline gives CDR1 SGHRS, CDR2 YFSETQ. The CDR3 spells CASSNVERTSGWQYF. The CDR3 nucleotides read TGCGCCAGCAGCAATGTGGAGAGGACTAGCGGATGGCAGTACTTC.

This clone was found once. The rearrangement joins TRBV7-2 to TRBJ2-3; no reliable D call. Germline V lookup: CDR1 SGHTA, CDR2 FQGNSA. V was shortened by 4 bases and J by 4 bases, with 6 bases between the two germline ends. This CDR3 comprises 12 residues. Here the CDR3 reads CASSYNADTQYF. In DNA form, the CDR3 reads TGTGCCAGCAGCTACAACGCAGATACGCAGTATTTT.

This clone was seen once. The chain carries TRBV6-6 and TRBJ1-6; perhaps TRBD1 as D (6 bases). Germline lookup yields CDR1 MNHNY and CDR2 SVGAGI (reference sequence). V lost 5 bases and J 7 bases, leaving 18 bases between the germline ends. The CDR3 sequence is 16 residues long. CDR3 in amino acids: CASSLTPDRTNSPLHF. DNA of the CDR3: TGTGCCAGCAGTCTAACGCCCGACAGGACCAATTCACCCCTCCACTTT.

The CDR3 nucleotides read TGTGCCAGGGAGCTATCGGGTGACTATGAGCAGTTCTTC. It specifies CARELSGDYEQFF. The chain joins TRBV2 to TRBJ2-1; no clear D gene. The CDR3 runs 13 residues. V shed 9 bases and J shed 8 bases, with 17 bases lying between them. The germline gives CDR1 SNHLY, CDR2 FYNNEI.

The table lists this clone with a count of one. This chain uses TRBV13 with TRBJ1-1; unclear D gene. Trimming removed 1 base at V and 1 base at J, with 4 bases between. Germline CDR1 reads PRHDT; CDR2 reads FYEKMQ (reference sequence). The CDR3 consists of 13 residues. The CDR3 protein is CASSLARNTEAFF. Here the CDR3 DNA reads TGTGCCAGCAGCTTAGCCAGGAACACTGAAGCTTTCTTT.

This chain links TRBV15 with TRBJ1-6; TRBD1 might be the D (5 bases). Trimming removed 8 bases from V and 7 bases from J, with 12 bases in between. Germline CDR1 and CDR2: LNHNV and YYDKDF (reference sequence). This CDR3 has 13 amino acids. In DNA form, the CDR3 reads TGTGCCACCCGGGAGGGGATCAATTCACCCCTCCACTTT. Encoded protein: CATREGINSPLHF.

This chain links TRBV27 with TRBJ1-2; 7 bases are shared with TRBD1. Germline V lookup: CDR1 MNHEY, CDR2 SMNVEV (reference sequence). This CDR3 spans 14 amino acids. V dropped 5 bases and J dropped 4; count of bases not matched to a gene: 7. The CDR3 protein is CASSPPGGLYGYTF. DNA of the CDR3: TGTGCCAGCAGTCCCCCAGGGGGGCTCTATGGCTACACCTTC.

V usage is TRBV7-9 and J usage is TRBJ2-7; D remains unclear. The ends were cut back, 1 base at V and 9 bases at J, with 13 bases in the middle. CDR3 length: 13 amino acids. CDR1 and CDR2 from the germline V gene are SEHNR and FQNEAQ (reference sequence). CDR3 sequence: CASSLGTTQGQYF. Written as DNA, the CDR3 is TGTGCCAGCAGCTTAGGGACGACGCAAGGGCAGTACTTC.

The J gene is TRBJ2-5, the V gene TRBV29-1; no clear D gene. The CDR3 runs to 11 residues. V dropped 5 bases and J dropped 12 bases, with 16 bases sitting between them. Germline values: CDR1 SQVTM, CDR2 ANQGSEA. The CDR3 region has the DNA TGCAGCGTTCTTGTTCAGCCTGTGAAGTACTTC. It specifies CSVLVQPVKYF. Complete variable domain (other parts from reference TRBV29-1 and TRBJ2-5): SAVISQKPSRDICQRGTSLTIQCQVDSQVTMMFWYRQQPGQSLTLIATANQGSEATYESGFVIDKFPISRPNLTFSTLTVSNMSPEDSSIYLCSVLVQPVKYFGPGTRLLVL.

V gene TRBV15 combines with J gene TRBJ2-1; 8 nucleotides match TRBD2. The V segment lost 0 bases and the J segment 7 bases; nucleotides outside the gene matches: 5. The CDR3 runs 15 residues. Germline CDR1 reads LNHNV; CDR2 reads YYDKDF (reference sequence). The CDR3: CATSREGTRKNEQFF. DNA for the CDR3: TGTGCCACCAGCAGAGAGGGGACTAGGAAGAATGAGCAGTTCTTC.

The rearrangement links TRBV25-1 to TRBJ1-1; no clear D gene. Germline V lookup: CDR1 MGHDK, CDR2 SYGVNS. The CDR3 has 11 residues. The V and J ends lost 8 bases and 4 bases respectively, with 8 bases between them. This CDR3 reads CASGEGTEAFF. CDR3 sequence (DNA): TGTGCCAGCGGGGAGGGCACTGAAGCTTTCTTT. The whole variable domain, remainder taken from reference TRBV25-1 and TRBJ1-1, is EADIYQTPRYLVIGTGKKITLECSQTMGHDKMYWYQQDPGMELHLIHYSYGVNSTEKGDLSSESTVSRIRTEHFPLTLESARPSHTSQYLCASGEGTEAFFGQGTRLTVV.

This chain links TRBV29-1 with TRBJ1-2, with 12 positions matching TRBD1. CDR1 is SQVTM and CDR2 is ANQGSEA in the germline V gene. Unmatched junction bases numbered 8, after V lost 4 bases and J lost 14 bases. The CDR3 has 12 residues. The CDR3 nucleotides read TGCAGCGTTGCCGGGACAGGGGGCCGCGGGACCTTC. Protein sequence: CSVAGTGGRGTF. Looking up the rest from reference TRBV29-1 and TRBJ1-2 gives the full variable domain: SAVISQKPSRDICQRGTSLTIQCQVDSQVTMMFWYRQQPGQSLTLIATANQGSEATYESGFVIDKFPISRPNLTFSTLTVSNMSPEDSSIYLCSVAGTGGRGTFGSGTRLTVV.

V and J are TRBV7-6 and TRBJ2-1; 7 nucleotides match TRBD1. The length of the CDR3 is 14 residues. V trimming: 5 bases; J trimming: 8 bases; junction bases outside the gene matches: 9. Germline V gives CDR1 SGHVS, CDR2 FNYEAQ. This CDR3 is CASSQRQGRDEQFF. In DNA, the CDR3 is TGTGCCAGCAGCCAAAGACAGGGTCGGGATGAGCAGTTCTTC. Full variable domain (missing parts from reference TRBV7-6 and TRBJ2-1): GAGVSQSPRYKVTKRGQDVALRCDPISGHVSLYWYRQALGQGPEFLTYFNYEAQQDKSGLPNDRFSAERPEGSISTLTIQRTEQRDSAMYRCASSQRQGRDEQFFGPGTRLTVL.

The chain couples TRBV2 to TRBJ2-3, with D hard to call. Germline CDR1 SNHLY, CDR2 FYNNEI. V lost 3 bases and J 0 bases, leaving 13 bases between the germline ends. The length of the CDR3 is 16 residues. DNA for the CDR3: TGTGCCAGCAGTGACATAATAATCTCTAGCACAGATACGCAGTATTTT. Its protein is CASSDIIISSTDTQYF.

The chain links TRBV30 to TRBJ1-2, with 7 bases that match TRBD1. J was trimmed by 0 bases and V by 3 bases; bases with no gene match: 1. Germline V gives CDR1 GTSNPN, CDR2 SVGIG (reference sequence). The CDR3 is 13 residues long. The CDR3: CAWRDRPNYGYTF. The CDR3 region has the DNA TGTGCCTGGAGGGACAGGCCTAACTATGGCTACACCTTC.

This chain uses TRBV29-1 with TRBJ1-1, with D uncertain. Trimming shortened V by 4 bases and J by 3 bases, and 9 bases separated the two germline ends. From germline, CDR1 is SQVTM and CDR2 ANQGSEA. This CDR3 spans 12 amino acids. The CDR3, as DNA: TGCAGCGTTGCTAGCCTGGACACTGAAGCTTTCTTT. It encodes CSVASLDTEAFF.

This clone was counted only a few times. The V and J genes are TRBV19 and TRBJ2-6; possibly TRBD1 or TRBD2 for D (5 bases each). Trimming shortened V by 8 bases and J by 1 base, and 9 bases separated the two germline ends. The germline V gene has CDR1 LNHDA and CDR2 SQIVND (reference sequence). This CDR3 has 14 amino acids. The CDR3 reads CASGGPSGANVLTF. The CDR3 DNA reads as TGTGCCAGTGGGGGACCATCTGGGGCCAACGTCCTGACTTTC.